Sequencing of this TCR beta chain was carried out in a study of blood T cells in healthy people across ages. This clonotype was found a few times. CDR3 size: 13 residues. The V and J ends lost 1 base and 8 bases respectively, with 11 bases between them. Looked up from germline, CDR1 is SEHNR and CDR2 is FQNEAQ (reference sequence). The use of a sample-barcoded 5' primer and a J-beta primer mix characterized a second PCR of roughly 6 to 12 cycles. TCRdb re-called the 5' RACE reads through MiXCR, storing one row per CDR3 protein. This repertoire shows approximately 1,700,000 distinct CDR3 sequences, more than 35% found once; its top ten account for under 25%.

The sequenced sample consisted of blood. The gene calls are TRBV7-9 and TRBJ1-1; no clear D. The receptor was isolated from a human donor in good health. The CDR3 region is CASSLVGLSEAFF. The CDR3 nucleotides read TGTGCCAGCAGCTTAGTCGGACTTTCAGAAGCTTTCTTT.